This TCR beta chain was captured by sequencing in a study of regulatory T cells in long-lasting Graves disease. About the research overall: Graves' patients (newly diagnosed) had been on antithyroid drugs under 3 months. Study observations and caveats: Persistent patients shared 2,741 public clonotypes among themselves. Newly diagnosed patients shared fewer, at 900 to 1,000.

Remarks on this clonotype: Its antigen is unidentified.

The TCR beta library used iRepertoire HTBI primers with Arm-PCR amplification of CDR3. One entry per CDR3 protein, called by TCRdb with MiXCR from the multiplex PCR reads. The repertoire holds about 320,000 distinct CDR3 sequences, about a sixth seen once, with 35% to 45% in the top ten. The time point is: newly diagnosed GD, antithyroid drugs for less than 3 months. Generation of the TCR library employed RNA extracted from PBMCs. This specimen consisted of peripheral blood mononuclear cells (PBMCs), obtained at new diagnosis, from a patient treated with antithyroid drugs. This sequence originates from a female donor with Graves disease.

As DNA, the CDR3 is TGTGCCAGCAGTTTGGGACAGGGGGCGAGAGGCTATGGCTACACCTTC. Protein sequence: CASSLGQGARGYGYTF. The V and J genes are TRBV12-3 or TRBV12-4 and TRBJ1-2, with TRBD1 identical over 12 bases. CDR3 length: 16 amino acids. The trim removed 3 bases at V and 4 bases at J, leaving 6 bases unmatched.